Each of the 7 T cell receptor beta chains below was sequenced from the same sample in a study of OX40 agonist ivuxolimab in advanced cancers. Libraries were prepared by immunoSEQ multiplex PCR; TCRdb keeps only in-frame clonotypes and omits some of them. The table has 65,000 to 80,000 clones, approximately 90% seen once. The source material was CD4+ or CD8+ T cells sorted from blood, sampled in a trial of the OX40 agonist ivuxolimab. These receptors all stem from an adult with an advanced solid tumor such as melanoma, head and neck, liver or kidney cancer.

The rearrangement uses TRBV10-1 and TRBJ1-2, with 9 positions matching TRBD1. Trimming removed 9 bases from V and 6 bases from J; junction bases left unmatched: 8. Germline-derived CDR1 and CDR2 are WNHNN and SYGVQD (reference sequence). There are 13 residues in the CDR3. CDR3 coding DNA: TGCGCCAGACAGGACAGGGGTAAGAATGGCTACACCTTC. Protein product: CARQDRGKNGYTF.

The chain combines TRBV6-5 with TRBJ2-7; 8 bases line up with TRBD2. This CDR3 comprises 16 residues. Germline V lookup: CDR1 MNHEY, CDR2 SVGAGI. With 2 bases clipped from V and 2 bases from J, the junction kept 8 bases outside the gene matches. The CDR3: CASSYPERGRTYEQYF. CDR3 sequence (DNA): TGTGCCAGCAGTTACCCCGAGCGGGGGCGAACCTACGAGCAGTACTTC.

V is TRBV7-2 and J is TRBJ1-2, with TRBD1 identical over 8 bases. Germline CDR1 and CDR2: SGHTA and FQGNSA. There are 13 residues in the CDR3. V lost 5 bases and J lost 8; bases outside the gene matches: 7. The CDR3 region is CASSAPGGRGYTF. CDR3 DNA sequence: TGTGCCAGCAGCGCGCCAGGGGGCCGGGGCTACACCTTC.

The CDR3: CASSYGGSRVEYGYTF. DNA for the CDR3: TGTGCCAGCAGCTACGGTGGGTCCAGGGTGGAGTATGGCTACACCTTC. The rearrangement joins TRBV7-2 to TRBJ1-2, with D tentatively TRBD1 (5 bases). V was clipped by 4 bases and J by 5 bases, with 20 bases between them. Per germline, CDR1 SGHTA and CDR2 FQGNSA. This CDR3 contains 16 residues.

This sequence joins TRBV15 and TRBJ2-1; D unresolved. The germline CDR1 and CDR2 sequences are LNHNV and YYDKDF (reference sequence). This CDR3 comprises 15 residues. The V end was cut by 0 bases, the J end by 6 bases, with 12 bases between. In DNA, the CDR3 is TGTGCCACCAGCAGAGAACTCCCACCGGGCAATGAGCAGTTCTTC. Amino acid sequence: CATSRELPPGNEQFF.

V and J are TRBV4-1 and TRBJ2-7; 13 positions match TRBD2. The length of the CDR3 is 18 residues. Germline CDR1 MGHRA, CDR2 YSYEKL. The J segment lost 2 bases and the V segment lost 0 bases, leaving 7 bases of the junction unmatched. CDR3 in amino acids: CASSQEGGLAGRTYEQYF. DNA for the CDR3: TGCGCCAGCAGCCAAGAAGGGGGACTAGCGGGGAGGACCTACGAGCAGTACTTC.

This chain uses TRBV5-1 with TRBJ2-3; 11 bases align to TRBD2. After removal of 4 bases from V and 4 bases from J, the junction contained 5 bases not matched to a gene. CDR3 length equals 15 residues. Germline CDR1 SGHRS, CDR2 YFSETQ. The CDR3 DNA sequence: TGCGCCAGCAGCGGTAGCGGGGGGGCAGCAGATACGCAGTATTTT. It codes for CASSGSGGAADTQYF.